The clone carrying this T cell receptor beta chain was detected a few times. No antigen is known for it. The data originate from a study of regulatory T cells in long-lasting Graves disease. Study-wide points: Persistent-disease Graves' patients showed less TCR diversity than new cases. Only peripheral blood was studied, not thyroid tissue.

The CDR3 has 15 amino acids. V shed 3 bases and J shed 3 bases, with 14 bases lying between them. Germline CDR1 and CDR2: SGHDT and YYEEEE. Through Arm-PCR of CDR3 regions and iRepertoire HTBI primers, TCR beta libraries were built. TCRdb reprocessed the multiplex PCR reads via MiXCR and lists one record per CDR3 protein. The table lists roughly 700,000 distinct CDR3 sequences, 30% of them singletons. The time point was: persistent/refractory GD, antithyroid drugs over 5 years with positive TRAb. Extracted RNA from PBMCs served as the source of the TCR library. The J gene is TRBJ2-3, the V gene TRBV5-6; D gene unclear. This specimen was peripheral blood mononuclear cells (PBMCs), taken when the disease was refractory, from a patient treated with antithyroid drugs. The clonotype was recovered from a female donor with Graves disease. The CDR3 coding sequence is TGTGCCAGCAGCTCGCGGTTAATCGGGACAGATACGCAGTATTTT. Translation: CASSSRLIGTDTQYF.